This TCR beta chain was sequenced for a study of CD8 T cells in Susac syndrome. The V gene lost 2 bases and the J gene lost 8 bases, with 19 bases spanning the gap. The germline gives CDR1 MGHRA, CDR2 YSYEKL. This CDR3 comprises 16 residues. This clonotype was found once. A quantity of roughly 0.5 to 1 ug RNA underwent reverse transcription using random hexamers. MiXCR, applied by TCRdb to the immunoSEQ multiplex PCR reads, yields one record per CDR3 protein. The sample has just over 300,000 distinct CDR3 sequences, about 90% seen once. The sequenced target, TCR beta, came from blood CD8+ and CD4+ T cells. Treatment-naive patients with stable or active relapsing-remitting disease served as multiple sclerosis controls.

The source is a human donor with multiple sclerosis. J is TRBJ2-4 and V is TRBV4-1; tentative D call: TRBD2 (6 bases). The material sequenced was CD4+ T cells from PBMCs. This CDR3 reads CASSQPTGRDRHIQYF. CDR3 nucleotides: TGCGCCAGCAGCCAACCCACCGGGCGGGATCGGCACATTCAGTACTTC.